This entry features one T cell receptor beta chain sequence. The sample comes from a study of blood T cell repertoires in COVID-19. Overall study: In each case, the material was cDNA or gDNA derived from T cells, B-cell-depleted T cells, or PBMCs.

Grouping used clinical history reported by participants in a survey and questionnaire. Methods used by the authors: Quantification of nucleated cells was approximated via reference gene primer amplification. The table came from immunoSEQ multiplex PCR; TCRdb's copy has only in-frame clones and leaves some out. Clone size and V and J calls were adopted from that table, with D and trimming inferred from the DNA. This sample yields about 150,000 clones, of which approximately 84% are seen a single time; roughly 3.4% belongs to the top ten. The V end lost 6 bases, the J end lost 2 bases, and 11 bases lay between the germline ends. The CDR3 runs to 14 residues. Per germline, CDR1 SNHLY and CDR2 FYNNEI.

The sequence derives from a woman aged 50 to 65 with acute COVID-19. Sequencing was carried out using PBMCs or T cells enriched from blood (not recorded which). The V call is TRBV2, the J call TRBJ1-5, with D unclear. The DNA of the CDR3 is TGTGCCAGCAGGAGGAATATCGGCAATCAGCCCCAGCATTTT. It specifies CASRRNIGNQPQHF.